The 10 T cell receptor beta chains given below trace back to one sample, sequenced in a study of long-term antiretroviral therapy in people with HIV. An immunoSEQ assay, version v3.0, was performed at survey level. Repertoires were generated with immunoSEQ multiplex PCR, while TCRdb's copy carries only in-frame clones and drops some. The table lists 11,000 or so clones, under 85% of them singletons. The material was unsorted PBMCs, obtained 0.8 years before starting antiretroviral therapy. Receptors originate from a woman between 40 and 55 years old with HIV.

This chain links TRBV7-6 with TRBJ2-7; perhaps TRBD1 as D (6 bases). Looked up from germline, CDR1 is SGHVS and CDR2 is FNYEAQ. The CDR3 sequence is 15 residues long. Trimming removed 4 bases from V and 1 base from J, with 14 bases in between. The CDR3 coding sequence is TGTGCCAGCAGCTCCTACGAGGGGACATCCTACGAGCAGTACTTC. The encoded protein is CASSSYEGTSYEQYF.

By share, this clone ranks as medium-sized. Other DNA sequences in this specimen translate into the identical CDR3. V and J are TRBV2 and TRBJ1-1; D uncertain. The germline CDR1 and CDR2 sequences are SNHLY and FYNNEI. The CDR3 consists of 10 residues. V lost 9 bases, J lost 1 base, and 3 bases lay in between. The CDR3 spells CASGNTEAFF. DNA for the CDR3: TGTGCCAGTGGGAACACTGAAGCTTTCTTT.

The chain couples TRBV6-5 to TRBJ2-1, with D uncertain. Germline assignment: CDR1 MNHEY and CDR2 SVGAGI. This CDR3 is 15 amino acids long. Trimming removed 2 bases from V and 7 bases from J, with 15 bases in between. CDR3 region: CASSYRSPRENEQFF. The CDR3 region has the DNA TGTGCCAGCAGTTACCGTAGCCCTAGGGAAAATGAGCAGTTCTTC.

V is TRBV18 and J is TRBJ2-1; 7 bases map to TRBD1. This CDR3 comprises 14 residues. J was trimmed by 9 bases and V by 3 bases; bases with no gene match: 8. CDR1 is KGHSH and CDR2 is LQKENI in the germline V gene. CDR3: CASSPGQVESEQFF. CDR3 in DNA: TGTGCCAGCTCACCCGGACAGGTCGAGAGTGAGCAGTTCTTC.

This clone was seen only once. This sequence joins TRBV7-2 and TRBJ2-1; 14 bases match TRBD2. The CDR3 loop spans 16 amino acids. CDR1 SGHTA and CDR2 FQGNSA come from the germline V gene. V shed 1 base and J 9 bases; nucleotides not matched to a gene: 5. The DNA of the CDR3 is TGTGCCAGCAGCTTAGAACCAGGACTAGCGGGAGGTGAGCAGTTCTTC. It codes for CASSLEPGLAGGEQFF.

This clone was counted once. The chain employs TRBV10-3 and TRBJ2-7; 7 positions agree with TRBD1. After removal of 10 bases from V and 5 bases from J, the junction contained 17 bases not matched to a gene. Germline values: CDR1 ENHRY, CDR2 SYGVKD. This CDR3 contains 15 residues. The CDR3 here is CATVGLVAGGNEQYF. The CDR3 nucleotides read TGTGCCACCGTAGGGCTGGTGGCAGGGGGAAACGAGCAGTACTTC.

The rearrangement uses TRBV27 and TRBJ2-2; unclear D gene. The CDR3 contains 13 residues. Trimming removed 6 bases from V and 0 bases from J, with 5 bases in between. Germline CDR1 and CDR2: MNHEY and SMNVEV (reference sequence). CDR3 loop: CASRLTNTGELFF. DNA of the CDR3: TGTGCCAGCAGACTTACGAACACCGGGGAGCTGTTTTTT.

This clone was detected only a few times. The CDR3 loop is CASSLSRYQPQHF. In DNA, the CDR3 is TGTGCCAGCAGTTTATCACGGTATCAGCCCCAGCATTTT. V gene TRBV27 combines with J gene TRBJ1-5; D is undetermined. Looked up from germline, CDR1 is MNHEY and CDR2 is SMNVEV (reference sequence). The germline V and J ends were trimmed by 0 bases and 5 bases, with 5 bases remaining between them. The CDR3 extends over 13 amino acids.

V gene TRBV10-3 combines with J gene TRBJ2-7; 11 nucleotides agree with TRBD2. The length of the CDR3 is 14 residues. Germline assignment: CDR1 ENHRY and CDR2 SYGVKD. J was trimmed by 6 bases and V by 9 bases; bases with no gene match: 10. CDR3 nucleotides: TGTGCCATAGAAACTAGCGGGAGTCAGCGCGAGCAGTACTTC. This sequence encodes CAIETSGSQREQYF.

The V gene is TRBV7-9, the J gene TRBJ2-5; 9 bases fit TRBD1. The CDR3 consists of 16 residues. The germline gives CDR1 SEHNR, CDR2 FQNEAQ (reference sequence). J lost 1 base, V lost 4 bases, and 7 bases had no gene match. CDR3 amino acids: CASSWTGAPSQETQYF. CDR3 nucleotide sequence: TGTGCCAGCAGCTGGACAGGGGCCCCCTCCCAAGAGACCCAGTACTTC. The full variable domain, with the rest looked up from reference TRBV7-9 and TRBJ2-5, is DTGVSQNPRHKITKRGQNVTFRCDPISEHNRLYWYRQTLGQGPEFLTYFQNEAQLEKSRLLSDRFSAERPKGSFSTLEIQRTEQGDSAMYLCASSWTGAPSQETQYFGPGTRLLVL.